This TCR beta chain was recovered during a study of shared clonotypes between healthy human individuals (dated by TCRdb to 2018 to 2020). The study in broad terms: The cohort comprised two women and a few men aged 18 to 49 years. For each donor, CD4 naive and CD4 memory were each run on three plates, CD8 naive on two plates, and CD8 memory on one plate. Blood TCR repertoires of a handful of healthy adults were deeply sequenced to estimate repertoire size and the extent of clonotype sharing between individuals. Libraries were prepared and TCR repertoires were sequenced by different laboratories using diverse techniques, in order to increase sequencing depth and limit assay-specific biases. Each donor's leukapheresis produced roughly between roughly 0.85 and 9.5 billion PBMCs. Results and caveats for the whole study, not just this receptor: Sampling was restricted to blood, and TCR repertoires in tissue are likely to differ from TCR repertoires in blood. Across a handful of donors, approximately 5% of naive CD4, 3.5% of naive CD8, approximately 2.5% of memory CD4, and around 0.4% of memory CD8 clonotypes were shared. Clonotypes shared by all four sorted-subset donors showed higher generation probabilities than non-shared clonotypes. Based on pairwise subsampling, the degree of clonotype sharing among donors was expected to be affected by sequencing depth. Estimated clonotype richness was generally larger for naive than for memory subsets. Because the study included only a small number of donors, the genetic and exposure-history diversity represented was limited. Even with the large sequencing depth, rarefaction of the sorted-subset datasets indicated that sequencing was incomplete.

Concerning this clone: This receptor's antigen is unknown. No base qualities exist here, and no much larger clone lies one base off it.

For the CD8 naive samples, CD45RO-negative cells were positively selected for CCR7, yielding a CD45RA+CCR7+ population from which TemRA cells were excluded. The donors were healthy, HIV-negative adults who had no recently reported acute infections or vaccinations. Only Caucasian adults living in Nashville, Tennessee, USA were represented among the donors. Blood was collected by leukapheresis, and PBMCs were isolated by Ficoll-Histopaque density gradient centrifugation and then cryopreserved in liquid nitrogen vapor phase. Analytical flow cytometry was used to check the purity and quantity of each magnetically sorted T cell population. Genomic DNA was isolated from every sorted fraction and measured by UV absorbance on a Nanodrop 2000c. Using the deep immunoSEQ assay, TCR CDR3 regions were amplified from genomic DNA by multiplex PCR. Genomic DNA extracted from each cell subset was distributed evenly over all wells of several immunoSEQ 96-well plates, and each plate served as one replicate. For sorted subsets, around 200 ng genomic DNA, equal to 25,000 to 35,000 T cell genomes, was loaded into each replicate PCR. Purified libraries were quantified with a Qubit 3.0 fluorometer, sized on a Bioanalyzer 2100, and re-quantified with the KAPA Library Quantification kit. Every immunoSEQ 96-well plate was sequenced on a separate single-read 150-cycle Illumina NextSeq 550 flow cell. The original pipeline was this. Because only junctional sequences without quality scores were contained in the immunoSEQ output, filtering matching that applied to full-length reads could not be performed. To assign V/J genes and CDR3, sequences were annotated against IMGT germline references using PyIR, a Python wrapper for IgBLAST v1.9. Reads were filtered out if the reads had weak V/J assignments (E-value above 1e-6), no CDR3, stop codons, out-of-frame junctions, or ambiguous translated residues. V3J clonotypes were defined by identical inferred V gene, J gene, and CDR3 amino acid sequence. To compute the percentage overlap between repertoires, the number of shared unique clonotypes was divided by the size of the smaller repertoire. Three approaches were used to assess repertoire richness: RTK rarefaction, the Chao1 estimator, and Recon v2.1 estimates of unobserved clonotypes. Generation probabilities for all TCRbeta clonotypes obtained by the gDNA method from several donors were computed using OLGA. TCRdb stores this immuneACCESS table with in-frame sequences only. Part of the clones is absent; in the studies checked, under half of the shortfall reflects unresolved V genes, and no reason is known for the rest. V, J and clone size are those of that table, while D and trimming were read from the DNA. The sample table shows about 590,000 clones, and roughly 95% are seen once. Together, the top ten hold roughly 0.1% of the sample.

The CDR3 goes from the cysteine to the phenylalanine over 15 residues. The read is trimmed to its CDR3 DNA, 45 bases read in frame from base 1. Germline trimming amounts to 4 bases on V and 5 bases on J, with 8 as the count of junction bases outside the gene matches. Taken from the germline V gene, the CDR1 and CDR2 loops are MDHEN and SYDVKM. What was sequenced was naive CD8+ T cells sorted from blood. The sample's cell subset or site label, decoded: CD45RA+CCR7+. The source is a woman aged 25 to 39 in good health. The sequence links TRBV28 to TRBJ2-5; the central 9 bases match TRBD1. In nucleotides, the sequence is TGTGCCAGCAGTTCACGGACAGGGGTCGGGGAGACCCAGTACTTC. The translation is CASSSRTGVGETQYF.